A selection of T cell receptor beta chains follows, all from one sample in a study of blood T cell repertoires in COVID-19. The table came from immunoSEQ multiplex PCR; TCRdb's copy has only in-frame clones and leaves some out. The top ten clones hold 0.86% of a sample with approximately 400,000 clones, roughly 90% of them seen once. Sequencing input: PBMCs or T cells enriched from blood (not recorded which). The receptors were sampled from a woman aged 40 to 50 who had been exposed to COVID-19. CDR3s include the opening cysteine and the closing phenylalanine or tryptophan. A D gene is named only where the DNA matches it firmly. Not all rows give a size; the values are once, few, many and, for expanded clones, a class.

j_call clone_size d_call v_call cdr3_nt cdr3_aa
TRBJ2-3 - TRBD1 TRBV4-1 TGCGCCAGCAGCCAAGTTAGCGTAGGGACAGGGGGCACAGATACGCAGTATTTT CASSQVSVGTGGTDTQYF
TRBJ2-5 - - TRBV30 TGTGCCTGGAGCAGATCCGACCGGGTTCCATACCAAGAGACCCAGTACTTC CAWSRSDRVPYQETQYF
TRBJ2-1 - TRBD2 TRBV27 TGTGCCAGCACTCCAACTAGCGGGGCCTTCTCCTACAATGAGCAGTTCTTC CASTPTSGAFSYNEQFF
TRBJ1-6 - - TRBV6-5 TGTGCCAGCAGTTACACGACAGGAGATAATTCACCCCTCCACTTT CASSYTTGDNSPLHF
TRBJ1-6 few - TRBV7-9 TGTGCCAGCAGCTTAACTGACAGCACACCCCTCCACTTT CASSLTDSTPLHF
TRBJ2-1 - - TRBV5-8 TGTGCCGCTAGGCTAGGGGTTAGCTCCTACAATGAGCAGTTCTTC CAARLGVSSYNEQFF
TRBJ1-3 - - TRBV24-1 TGTGCCACCAGTGATTCGGGAGGCCAGGGAAACACCATATATTTT CATSDSGGQGNTIYF
TRBJ2-3 - TRBD2 TRBV19 TGTGCCAGTAGTATAAGATGGACTAGCGGGACGGATACGCAGTATTTT CASSIRWTSGTDTQYF
TRBJ2-1 - TRBD2 TRBV5-1 TGCGCCAGCAGCTTGGGGGGACTAGCGAACAATGAGCAGTTCTTC CASSLGGLANNEQFF
TRBJ2-7 - TRBD1 TRBV2 TGTGCCAGCAGTCAACGGGACAGGGGGCCCCACGAGCAGTACTTC CASSQRDRGPHEQYF
TRBJ2-7 - TRBD2 TRBV5-1 TGCGCCAGCAGCTTGGTTCCCCTTAGCGGGGGAGCCTACGAGCAGTACTTC CASSLVPLSGGAYEQYF
TRBJ1-1 - - TRBV19 TGTGCCAGTAGTATCAGAGGAGGCGCTGAAGCTTTCTTT CASSIRGGAEAFF
TRBJ2-5 - - TRBV7-6 TGTGCCAGCAGCTTAGGGGACATCCTCCGCACGGCCCAGTACTTC CASSLGDILRTAQYF
TRBJ1-2 - TRBD1 TRBV19 TGTGCCAGTACCCCGGGACAGGGGATGGTGGGTGGCTATGGCTACACCTTC CASTPGQGMVGGYGYTF
TRBJ1-4 - - TRBV19 TGTGCCAGTAGTAGGTTACAGGCGATACTTAGTAATGAAAAACTGTTTTTT CASSRLQAILSNEKLFF
TRBJ2-5 - - TRBV3-1/TRBV3-2 TGTGCCAGCAGCCCAGGGCGAGGGAGGGGGGAGACCCAGTACTTC CASSPGRGRGETQYF
TRBJ2-5 - TRBD2 TRBV5-4 TGTGCCAGCAGCTTGGCTAGCGGGGGCCGGGAGGAGACCCAGTACTTC CASSLASGGREETQYF
TRBJ1-5 - - TRBV27 TGTGCCAGCAGTATCTCCGGGACTACGCACAATCAGCCCCAGCATTTT CASSISGTTHNQPQHF
TRBJ2-7 - TRBD2 TRBV2 TGTGCCAGCAGTGGGTCTAGCGGGGGCTCCTACGAGCAGTACTTC CASSGSSGGSYEQYF
TRBJ1-2 once TRBD1 TRBV7-2 TGTGCCAGCAGCGCAGGCGGCGTCGGGACAGGGTATGATGGCTACACCTTC CASSAGGVGTGYDGYTF
TRBJ2-2 - - TRBV6-6 TGTGCCAGCAGTCGCAGACTTATTCTGGGGGCTGACACCGGGGAGCTGTTTTTT CASSRRLILGADTGELFF
TRBJ1-6 once - TRBV6-5 TGTGCCAGCAGTATGGGACAACCCCTCCACTTT CASSMGQPLHF
TRBJ1-5 - - TRBV19 TGTGCCAGTAGTATGGCACGGCGGGATCAGCCCCAGCATTTT CASSMARRDQPQHF
TRBJ1-2 - TRBD1 TRBV7-9 TGTGCCAGCAGCTTCGCCAACGACAGGGCGGGAGGCTACACCTTC CASSFANDRAGGYTF
TRBJ1-3 - TRBD1 TRBV10-2 TGCGCCAGCAGTGAGAGGGGGCGTAGCGGAAACACCATATATTTT CASSERGRSGNTIYF
TRBJ1-4 - TRBD1 TRBV7-2 TGTGCCAGCAGCCCTCAGACAGGGGTGAATGAAAAACTGTTTTTT CASSPQTGVNEKLFF
TRBJ1-2 - TRBD1 TRBV5-1 TGCGCCAGCAGCTTGGAGGGACAGGGGGCAACGGGCTACACCTTC CASSLEGQGATGYTF
TRBJ1-1 - - TRBV2 TGTGCCAGGCGAGCGCTTGAAGCTTTCTTT CARRALEAFF
TRBJ1-2 - - TRBV19 TGTGCCAGTAGTAAAAATGGGACACCGAATCGGGGCTACACCTTC CASSKNGTPNRGYTF
TRBJ1-1 - - TRBV18 TGTGCCAGCTCACCGGGGCGGATGAACACTGAAGCTTTCTTT CASSPGRMNTEAFF